The TCR beta chain under discussion was sequenced for a study of blood T cell repertoires in COVID-19. About the study: The United States, Italy and Spain were the sources of the acute and convalescent COVID-19 samples. The analysed material was cDNA or gDNA that came from T cells, B-cell-depleted T cells, or PBMCs.

In the source study's methods: Using reference gene primer amplification, nucleated cell counts were estimated. Clones were read by immunoSEQ multiplex PCR, and TCRdb kept only the in-frame ones, dropping some. The D gene and trimming were derived from the DNA, and the V and J assignments and clone size from that table. The table lists 110,000 to 150,000 clones, around 82% of them singletons. The germline V gene encodes CDR1 SGHNT and CDR2 YENEEA. The CDR3 extends over 16 amino acids. V lost 5 bases and J lost 3; bases outside the gene matches: 10. The sequence was collected from a woman between 45 and 60 years old with acute or convalescent COVID-19. The J gene is TRBJ2-3, the V gene TRBV11-3, with TRBD2 matching 8 bases. The material sequenced was peripheral blood. This chain's CDR3 is CASSQRRGGRTDTQYF. In DNA, the CDR3 is TGTGCCAGCAGCCAACGCCGGGGGGGGAGAACAGATACGCAGTATTTT.